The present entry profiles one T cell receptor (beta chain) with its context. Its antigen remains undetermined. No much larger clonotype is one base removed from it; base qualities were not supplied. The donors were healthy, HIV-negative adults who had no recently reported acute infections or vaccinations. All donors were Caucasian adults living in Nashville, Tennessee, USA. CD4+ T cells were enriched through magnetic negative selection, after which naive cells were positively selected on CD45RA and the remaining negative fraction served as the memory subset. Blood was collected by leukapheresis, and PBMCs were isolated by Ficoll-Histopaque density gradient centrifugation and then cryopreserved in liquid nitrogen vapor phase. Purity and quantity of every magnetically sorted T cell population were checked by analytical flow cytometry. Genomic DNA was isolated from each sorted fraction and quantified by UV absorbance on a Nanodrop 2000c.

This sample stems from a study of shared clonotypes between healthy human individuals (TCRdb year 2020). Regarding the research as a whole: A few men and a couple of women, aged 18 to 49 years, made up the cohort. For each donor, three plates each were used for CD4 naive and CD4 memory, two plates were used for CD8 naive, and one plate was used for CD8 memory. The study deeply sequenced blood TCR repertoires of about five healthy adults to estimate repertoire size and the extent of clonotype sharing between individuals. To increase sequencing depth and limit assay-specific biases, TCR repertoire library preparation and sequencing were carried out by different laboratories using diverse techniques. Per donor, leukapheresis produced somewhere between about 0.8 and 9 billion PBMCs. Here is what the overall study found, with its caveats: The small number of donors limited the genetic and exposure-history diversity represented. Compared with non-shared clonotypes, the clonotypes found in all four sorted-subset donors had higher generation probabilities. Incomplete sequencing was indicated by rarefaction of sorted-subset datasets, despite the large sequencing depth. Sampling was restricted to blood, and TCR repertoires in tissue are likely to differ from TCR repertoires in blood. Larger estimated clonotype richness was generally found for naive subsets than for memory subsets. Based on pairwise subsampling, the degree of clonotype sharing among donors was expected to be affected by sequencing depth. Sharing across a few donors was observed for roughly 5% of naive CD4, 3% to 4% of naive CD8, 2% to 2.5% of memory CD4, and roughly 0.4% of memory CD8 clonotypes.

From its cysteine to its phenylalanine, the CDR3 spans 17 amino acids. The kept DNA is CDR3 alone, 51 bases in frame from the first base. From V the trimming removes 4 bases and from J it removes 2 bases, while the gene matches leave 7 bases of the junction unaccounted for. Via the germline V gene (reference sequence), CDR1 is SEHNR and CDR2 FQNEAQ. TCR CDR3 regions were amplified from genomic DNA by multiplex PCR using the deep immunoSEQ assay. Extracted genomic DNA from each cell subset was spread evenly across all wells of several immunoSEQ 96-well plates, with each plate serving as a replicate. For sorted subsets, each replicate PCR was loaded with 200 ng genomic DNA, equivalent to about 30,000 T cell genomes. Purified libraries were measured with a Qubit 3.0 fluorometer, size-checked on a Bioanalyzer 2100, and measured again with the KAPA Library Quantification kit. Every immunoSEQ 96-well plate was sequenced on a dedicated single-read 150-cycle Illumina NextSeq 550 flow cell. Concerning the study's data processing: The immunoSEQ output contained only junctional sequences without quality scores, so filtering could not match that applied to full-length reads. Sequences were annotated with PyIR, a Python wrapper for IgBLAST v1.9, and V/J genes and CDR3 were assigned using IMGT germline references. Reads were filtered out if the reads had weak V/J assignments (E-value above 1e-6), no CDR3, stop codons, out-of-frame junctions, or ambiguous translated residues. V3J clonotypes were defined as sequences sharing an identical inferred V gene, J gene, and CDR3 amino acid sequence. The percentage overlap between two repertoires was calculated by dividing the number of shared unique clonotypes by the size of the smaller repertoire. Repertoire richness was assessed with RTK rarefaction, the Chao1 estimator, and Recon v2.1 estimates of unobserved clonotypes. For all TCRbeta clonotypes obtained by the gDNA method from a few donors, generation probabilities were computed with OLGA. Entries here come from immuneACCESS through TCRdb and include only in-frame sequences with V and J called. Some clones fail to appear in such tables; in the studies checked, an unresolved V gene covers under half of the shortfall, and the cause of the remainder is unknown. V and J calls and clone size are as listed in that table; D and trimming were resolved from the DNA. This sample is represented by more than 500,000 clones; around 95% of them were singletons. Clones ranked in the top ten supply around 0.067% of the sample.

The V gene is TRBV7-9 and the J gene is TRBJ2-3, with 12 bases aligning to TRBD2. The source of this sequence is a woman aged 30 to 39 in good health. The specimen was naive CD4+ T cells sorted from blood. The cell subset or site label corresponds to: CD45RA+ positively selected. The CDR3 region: CASSSSWTSGITDTQYF. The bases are TGTGCCAGCAGCTCTAGCTGGACTAGCGGGATCACAGATACGCAGTATTTT.